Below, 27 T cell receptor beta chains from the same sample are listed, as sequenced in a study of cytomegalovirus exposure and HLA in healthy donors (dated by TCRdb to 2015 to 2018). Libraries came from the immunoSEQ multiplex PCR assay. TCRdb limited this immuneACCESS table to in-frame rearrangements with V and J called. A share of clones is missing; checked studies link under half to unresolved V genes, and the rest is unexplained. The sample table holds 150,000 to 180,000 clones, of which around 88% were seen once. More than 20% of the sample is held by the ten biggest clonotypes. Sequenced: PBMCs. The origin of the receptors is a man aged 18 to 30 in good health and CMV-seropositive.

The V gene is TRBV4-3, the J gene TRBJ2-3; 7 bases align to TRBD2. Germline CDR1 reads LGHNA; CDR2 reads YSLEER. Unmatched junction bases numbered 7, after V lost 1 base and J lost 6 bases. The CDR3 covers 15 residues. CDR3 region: CASSQGGEGADTQYF. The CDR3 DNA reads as TGCGCCAGCAGCCAAGGAGGGGAGGGCGCGGATACGCAGTATTTT.

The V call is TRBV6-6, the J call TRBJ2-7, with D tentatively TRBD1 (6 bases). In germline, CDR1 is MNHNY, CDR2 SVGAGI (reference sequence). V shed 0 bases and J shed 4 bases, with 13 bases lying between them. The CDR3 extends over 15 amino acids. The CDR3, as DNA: TGTGCCAGCAGTTACTCTCGTTTGGACAGTTACGAGCAGTACTTC. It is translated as CASSYSRLDSYEQYF.

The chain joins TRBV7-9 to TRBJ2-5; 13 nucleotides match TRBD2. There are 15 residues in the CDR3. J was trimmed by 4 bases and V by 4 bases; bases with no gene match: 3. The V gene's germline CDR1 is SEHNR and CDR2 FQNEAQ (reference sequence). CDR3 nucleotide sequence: TGTGCCAGCAGCTCCGGACTAGCGGGAGCAGAGACCCAGTACTTC. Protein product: CASSSGLAGAETQYF. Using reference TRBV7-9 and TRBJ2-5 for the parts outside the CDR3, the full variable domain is DTGVSQNPRHKITKRGQNVTFRCDPISEHNRLYWYRQTLGQGPEFLTYFQNEAQLEKSRLLSDRFSAERPKGSFSTLEIQRTEQGDSAMYLCASSSGLAGAETQYFGPGTRLLVL.

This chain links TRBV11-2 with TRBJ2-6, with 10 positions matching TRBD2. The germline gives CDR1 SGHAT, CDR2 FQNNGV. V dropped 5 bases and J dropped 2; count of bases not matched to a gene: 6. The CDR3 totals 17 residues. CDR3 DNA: TGTGCCAGCAGCAAAGACCTAGCGGGGGCTGGGGCCAACGTCCTGACTTTC. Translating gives CASSKDLAGAGANVLTF. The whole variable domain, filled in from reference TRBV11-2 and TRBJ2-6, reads EAGVAQSPRYKIIEKRQSVAFWCNPISGHATLYWYQQILGQGPKLLIQFQNNGVVDDSQLPKDRFSAERLKGVDSTLKIQPAKLEDSAVYLCASSKDLAGAGANVLTFGAGSRLTVL.

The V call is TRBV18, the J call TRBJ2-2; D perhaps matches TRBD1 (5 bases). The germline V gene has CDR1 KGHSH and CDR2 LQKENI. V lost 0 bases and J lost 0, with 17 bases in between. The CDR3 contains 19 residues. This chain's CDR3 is CASSPPGLGAASNTGELFF. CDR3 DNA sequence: TGTGCCAGCTCACCACCGGGGCTAGGCGCGGCCTCGAACACCGGGGAGCTGTTTTTT.

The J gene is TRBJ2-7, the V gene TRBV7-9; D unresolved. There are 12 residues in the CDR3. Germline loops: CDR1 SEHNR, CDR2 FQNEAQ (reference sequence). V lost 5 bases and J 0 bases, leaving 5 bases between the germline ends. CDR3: CASSRGSYEQYF. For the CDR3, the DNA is TGTGCCAGCAGCCGCGGCTCCTACGAGCAGTACTTC.

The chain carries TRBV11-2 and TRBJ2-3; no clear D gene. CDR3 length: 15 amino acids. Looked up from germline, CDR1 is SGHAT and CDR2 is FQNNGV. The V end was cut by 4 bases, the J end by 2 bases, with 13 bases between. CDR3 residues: CASSSRGAPTDTQYF. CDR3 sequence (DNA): TGTGCCAGCAGCTCCCGTGGAGCCCCCACAGATACGCAGTATTTT.

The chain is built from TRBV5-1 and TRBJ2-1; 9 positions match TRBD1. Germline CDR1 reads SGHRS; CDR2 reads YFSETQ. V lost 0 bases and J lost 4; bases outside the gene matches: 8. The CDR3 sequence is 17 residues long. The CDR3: CASSLGSGTGRYNEQFF. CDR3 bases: TGCGCCAGCAGCTTGGGCTCCGGGACAGGGAGATACAATGAGCAGTTCTTC. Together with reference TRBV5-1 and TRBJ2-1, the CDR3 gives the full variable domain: KAGVTQTPRYLIKTRGQQVTLSCSPISGHRSVSWYQQTPGQGLQFLFEYFSETQRNKGNFPGRFSGRQFSNSRSEMNVSTLELGDSALYLCASSLGSGTGRYNEQFFGPGTRLTVL.

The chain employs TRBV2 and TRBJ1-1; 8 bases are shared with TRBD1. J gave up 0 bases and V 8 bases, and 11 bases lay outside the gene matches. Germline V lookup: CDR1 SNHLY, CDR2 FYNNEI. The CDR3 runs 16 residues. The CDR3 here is CASGTTGEDLNTEAFF. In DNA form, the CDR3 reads TGTGCCAGCGGAACGACAGGGGAGGACCTGAACACTGAAGCTTTCTTT. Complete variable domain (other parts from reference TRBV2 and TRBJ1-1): EPEVTQTPSHQVTQMGQEVILRCVPISNHLYFYWYRQILGQKVEFLVSFYNNEISEKSEIFDDQFSVERPDGSNFTLKIRSTKLEDSAMYFCASGTTGEDLNTEAFFGQGTRLTVV.

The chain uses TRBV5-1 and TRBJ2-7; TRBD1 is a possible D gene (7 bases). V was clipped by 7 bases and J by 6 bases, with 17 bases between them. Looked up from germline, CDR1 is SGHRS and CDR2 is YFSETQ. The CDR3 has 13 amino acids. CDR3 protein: CASAAEGAVEQYF. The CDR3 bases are TGCGCCAGCGCCGCGGAGGGGGCCGTCGAGCAGTACTTC.

The CDR3 loop reads CSVERDSPNEQFF. The CDR3 coding sequence is TGCAGCGTTGAGCGAGACAGTCCGAATGAGCAGTTCTTC. The V call is TRBV29-1, the J call TRBJ2-1; TRBD1 might be the D (5 bases). CDR1 SQVTM and CDR2 ANQGSEA come from the germline V gene. CDR3 length: 13 residues. V was cut by 3 bases and J by 7 bases, with 13 bases left in between.

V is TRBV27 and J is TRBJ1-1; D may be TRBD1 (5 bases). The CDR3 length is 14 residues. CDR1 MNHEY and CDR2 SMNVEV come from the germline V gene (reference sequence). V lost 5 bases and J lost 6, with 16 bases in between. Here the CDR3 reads CASSPRPTGAEAFF. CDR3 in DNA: TGTGCCAGCAGTCCCCGGCCGACGGGGGCTGAAGCTTTCTTT.

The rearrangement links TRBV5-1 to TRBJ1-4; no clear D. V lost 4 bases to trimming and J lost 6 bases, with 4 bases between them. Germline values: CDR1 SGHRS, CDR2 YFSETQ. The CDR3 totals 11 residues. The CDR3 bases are TGCGCCAGCAGCGTCGATGAAAAACTGTTTTTT. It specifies CASSVDEKLFF. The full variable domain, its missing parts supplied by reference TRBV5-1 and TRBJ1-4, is KAGVTQTPRYLIKTRGQQVTLSCSPISGHRSVSWYQQTPGQGLQFLFEYFSETQRNKGNFPGRFSGRQFSNSRSEMNVSTLELGDSALYLCASSVDEKLFFGSGTQLSVL.

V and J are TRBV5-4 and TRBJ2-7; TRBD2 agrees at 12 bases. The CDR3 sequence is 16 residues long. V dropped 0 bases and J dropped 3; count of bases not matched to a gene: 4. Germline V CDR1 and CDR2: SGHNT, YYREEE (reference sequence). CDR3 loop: CASSLEAGLAGYEQYF. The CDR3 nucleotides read TGTGCCAGCAGCTTGGAGGCGGGACTAGCGGGCTACGAGCAGTACTTC.

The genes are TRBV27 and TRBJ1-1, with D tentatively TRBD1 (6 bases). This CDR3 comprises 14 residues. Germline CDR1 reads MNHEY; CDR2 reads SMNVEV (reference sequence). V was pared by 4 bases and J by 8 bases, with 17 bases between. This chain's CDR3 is CASSSTPDRSEAFF. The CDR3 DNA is TGTGCCAGCAGTTCTACCCCTGACAGGAGCGAAGCTTTCTTT.

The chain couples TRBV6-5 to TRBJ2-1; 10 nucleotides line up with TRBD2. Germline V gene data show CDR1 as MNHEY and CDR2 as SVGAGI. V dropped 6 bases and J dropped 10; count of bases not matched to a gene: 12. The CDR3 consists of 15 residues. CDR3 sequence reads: CASRSPSGSLGEQFF. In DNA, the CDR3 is TGTGCCAGCAGGTCCCCTAGCGGGAGTCTAGGCGAGCAGTTCTTC.

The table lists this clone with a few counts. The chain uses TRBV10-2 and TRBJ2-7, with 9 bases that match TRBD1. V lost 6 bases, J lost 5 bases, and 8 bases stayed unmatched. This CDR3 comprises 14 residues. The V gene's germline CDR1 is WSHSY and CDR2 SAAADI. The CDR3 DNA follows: TGCGCCAGCAGATCCGGGACAGGGTTGGACGAGCAGTACTTC. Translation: CASRSGTGLDEQYF.

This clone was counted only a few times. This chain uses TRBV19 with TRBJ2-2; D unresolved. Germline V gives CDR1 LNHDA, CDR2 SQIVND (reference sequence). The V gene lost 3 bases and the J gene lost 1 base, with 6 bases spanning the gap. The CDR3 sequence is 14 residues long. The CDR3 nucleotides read TGTGCCAGTAGTATTTCTGTGAACACCGGGGAGCTGTTTTTT. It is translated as CASSISVNTGELFF.

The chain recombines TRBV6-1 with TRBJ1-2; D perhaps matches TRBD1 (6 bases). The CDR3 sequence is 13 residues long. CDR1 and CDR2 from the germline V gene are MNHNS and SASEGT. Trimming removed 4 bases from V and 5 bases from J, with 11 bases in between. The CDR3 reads CASSGTGRYGYTF. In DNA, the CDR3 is TGTGCCAGCAGTGGTACAGGGAGATATGGCTACACCTTC.

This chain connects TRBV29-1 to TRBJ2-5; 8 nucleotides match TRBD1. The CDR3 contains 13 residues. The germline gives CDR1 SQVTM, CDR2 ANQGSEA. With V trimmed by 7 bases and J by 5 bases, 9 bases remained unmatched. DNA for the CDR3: TGCAGCGGCCGACAGGGGTGGAGGGAGACCCAGTACTTC. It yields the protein CSGRQGWRETQYF.

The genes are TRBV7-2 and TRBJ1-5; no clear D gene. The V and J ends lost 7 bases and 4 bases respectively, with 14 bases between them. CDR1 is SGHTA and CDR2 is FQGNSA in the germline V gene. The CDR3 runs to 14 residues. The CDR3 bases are TGTGCCAGCACCGACACCCAGCAAAATCAGCCCCAGCATTTT. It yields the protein CASTDTQQNQPQHF.

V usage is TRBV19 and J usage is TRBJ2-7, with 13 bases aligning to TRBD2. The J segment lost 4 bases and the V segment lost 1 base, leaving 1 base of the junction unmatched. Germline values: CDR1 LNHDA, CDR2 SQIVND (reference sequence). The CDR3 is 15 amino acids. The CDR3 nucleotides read TGTGCCAGTAGTATAGGACTAGCGGGAGGTTACGAGCAGTACTTC. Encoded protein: CASSIGLAGGYEQYF.

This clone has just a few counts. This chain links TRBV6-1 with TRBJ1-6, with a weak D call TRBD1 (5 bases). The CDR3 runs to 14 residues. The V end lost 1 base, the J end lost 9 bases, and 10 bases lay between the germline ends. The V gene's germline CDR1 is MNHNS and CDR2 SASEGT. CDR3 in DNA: TGTGCCAGCAGTGAAGGCCAGGGAAGTTCACCCCTCCACTTT. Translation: CASSEGQGSSPLHF.

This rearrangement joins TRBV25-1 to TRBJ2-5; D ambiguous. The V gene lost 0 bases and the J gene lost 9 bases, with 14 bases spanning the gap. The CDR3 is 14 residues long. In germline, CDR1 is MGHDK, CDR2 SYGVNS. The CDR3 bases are TGTGCCAGCAGTGAATATAGAGGTACTGACGCCCAGTACTTC. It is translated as CASSEYRGTDAQYF.

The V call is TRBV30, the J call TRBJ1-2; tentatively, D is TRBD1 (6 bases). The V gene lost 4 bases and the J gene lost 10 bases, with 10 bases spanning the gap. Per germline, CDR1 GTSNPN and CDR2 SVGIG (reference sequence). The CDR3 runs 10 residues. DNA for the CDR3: TGTGCCTGGAAGAAGGGGGACTACACCTTC. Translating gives CAWKKGDYTF.

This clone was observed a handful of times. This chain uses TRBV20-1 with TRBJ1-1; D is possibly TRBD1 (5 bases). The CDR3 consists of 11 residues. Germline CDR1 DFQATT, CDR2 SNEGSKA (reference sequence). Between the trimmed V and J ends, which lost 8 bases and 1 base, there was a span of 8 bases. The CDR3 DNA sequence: TGCAGTCCGGGGGGGAACACTGAAGCTTTCTTT. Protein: CSPGGNTEAFF.

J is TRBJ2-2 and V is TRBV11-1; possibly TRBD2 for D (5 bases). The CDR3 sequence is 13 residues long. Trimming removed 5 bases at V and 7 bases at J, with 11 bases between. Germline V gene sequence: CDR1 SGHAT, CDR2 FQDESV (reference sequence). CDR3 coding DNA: TGTGCCAGCAGCGCAGGACTCAACGGGGAGCTGTTTTTT. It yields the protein CASSAGLNGELFF. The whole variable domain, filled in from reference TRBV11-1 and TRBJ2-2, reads EAEVAQSPRYKITEKSQAVAFWCDPISGHATLYWYRQILGQGPELLVQFQDESVVDDSQLPKDRFSAERLKGVDSTLKIQPAELGDSAMYLCASSAGLNGELFFGEGSRLTVL.